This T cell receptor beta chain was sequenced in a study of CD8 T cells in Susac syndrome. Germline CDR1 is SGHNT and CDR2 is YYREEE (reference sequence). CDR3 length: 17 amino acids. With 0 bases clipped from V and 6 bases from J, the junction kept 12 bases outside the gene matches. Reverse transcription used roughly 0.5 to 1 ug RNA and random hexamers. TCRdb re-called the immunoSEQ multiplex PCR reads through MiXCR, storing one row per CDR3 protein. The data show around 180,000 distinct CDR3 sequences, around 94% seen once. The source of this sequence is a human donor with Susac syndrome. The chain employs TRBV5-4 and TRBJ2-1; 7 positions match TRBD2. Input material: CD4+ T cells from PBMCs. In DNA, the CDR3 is TGTGCCAGCAGCTTGGATCTAGCGGCCCTTCTAGGCAATGAGCAGTTCTTC. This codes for CASSLDLAALLGNEQFF.